The rows below give T cell receptor beta chains drawn from one sample of a study of blood T cells in healthy people across ages. TCRdb re-analysed the 5' RACE reads in MiXCR, keeping a single row per CDR3 protein. The sample includes some 1.8 million distinct CDR3 sequences, 30% to 40% of them seen just once. Input material: blood. The receptors stem from a human donor in good health. CDR3s include the opening cysteine and the closing phenylalanine or tryptophan. The D gene is left open where the match is weak. For some rows the clone size is stated as once, few or many, or as a class when expanded; others skip it.

J | V | D | size | DNA | CDR3
TRBJ2-1 | TRBV20-1 | TRBD1 | - | TGCAGTGCTAGGGGGACAGGGGTCTACAATGAGCAGTTCTTC | CSARGTGVYNEQFF
TRBJ1-4 | TRBV7-8 | TRBD1 | - | TGTGCCAGCAGGTTTCAGGGGGTAAATGAAAAACTGTTTTTT | CASRFQGVNEKLFF
TRBJ2-7 | TRBV5-5 | - | - | TGTGCCAGCAGTATGTGGCGGCAGGGAGGCGAGCAGTACTTC | CASSMWRQGGEQYF
TRBJ2-1 | TRBV6-1 | TRBD1 | - | TGTGCCAGCAGAGGACAGGGTCTCAATGAGCAGTTCTTC | CASRGQGLNEQFF
TRBJ2-3 | TRBV12-3/TRBV12-4 | TRBD2 | once | TGTGCCAGCAGTTTAAATCTAGCGGTGACAGATACGCAGTATTTT | CASSLNLAVTDTQYF
TRBJ2-1 | TRBV12-3/TRBV12-4 | TRBD2 | - | TGTGCCAGCAGTTTGTGGGCGGGGGGGACCAATGAGCAGTTCTTC | CASSLWAGGTNEQFF
TRBJ2-1 | TRBV2 | - | - | TGTGCCAGCAGTGAAGCGTATAAGGGCGAGGGGCAGTTCTTC | CASSEAYKGEGQFF
TRBJ2-3 | TRBV20-1 | - | few | TGCAGTGCTAGAGATGGGGCGGGGTACACAGATACGCAGTATTTT | CSARDGAGYTDTQYF
TRBJ1-5 | TRBV7-2 | - | few | TGTGCCAGCAGCTCCGAAGGGTGGCAGCCCCAGCATTTT | CASSSEGWQPQHF
TRBJ2-1 | TRBV20-1 | TRBD1 | - | TGCAGTGCTCCGGGACAGGGGGCCCACAATGAGCAGTTCTTC | CSAPGQGAHNEQFF
TRBJ1-2 | TRBV28 | - | - | TGTGCCAGCAGTTCCCCACGGGAGGGGAGCGACTATGGCTACACCTTC | CASSSPREGSDYGYTF
TRBJ1-1 | TRBV4-1 | - | - | TGCGCCAGCAGCCAAGAACTCTGGGAAGGAGTGAGATCTCTTGTCGGGAACACTGAAGCTTTCTTT | CASSQELWEGVRSLVGNTEAFF
TRBJ2-1 | TRBV7-6 | TRBD1 | many | TGTGCCAGCAGCTTGAACAGGGGGTCCTACAATGAGCAGTTCTTC | CASSLNRGSYNEQFF
TRBJ2-4 | TRBV7-2 | - | few | TGTGCCAGCAGAACAAGCAACATTCAGTACTTC | CASRTSNIQYF
TRBJ2-7 | TRBV5-6 | TRBD1 | - | TGTGCCAGCAGCCCAAATCCGGGACAGGGGCGCGACGAGCAGTACTTC | CASSPNPGQGRDEQYF
TRBJ1-1 | TRBV12-3/TRBV12-4 | - | - | TGTGCCAGCAGTTCCCGACCGGAAGCTTTCTTT | CASSSRPEAFF
TRBJ2-5 | TRBV4-2 | - | few | TGTGCCAGCAGCCAGGGAGAGGCCCAGTACTTC | CASSQGEAQYF
TRBJ2-1 | TRBV10-3 | TRBD2 | few | TGTGCCATCGGCGGGACTAGCGGGTCGGGTGAGCAGTTCTTC | CAIGGTSGSGEQFF
TRBJ2-6 | TRBV5-1 | - | few | TGCGCCAGCAGCCGCACTTGGACCGGGACATTTCTCTCTGGGGCCAACGTCCTGACTTTC | CASSRTWTGTFLSGANVLTF
TRBJ2-5 | TRBV20-1 | - | few | TGCAGTGCTAGAGATCACAGGCGTCAAGAGACCCAGTACTTC | CSARDHRRQETQYF
TRBJ2-1 | TRBV4-1 | - | - | TGCGCCAGCAGCCAAGATCGGAGGGAATACAATGAGCAGTTCTTC | CASSQDRREYNEQFF
TRBJ2-7 | TRBV29-1 | TRBD1 | - | TGCAGCGGGGGACAGGGTTATGACGAGCAGTACTTC | CSGGQGYDEQYF
TRBJ2-7 | TRBV6-6 | - | - | TGTGCCAGCAGTTACTCGATACAGGAGAACGAGCAGTACTTC | CASSYSIQENEQYF
TRBJ2-1 | TRBV4-3 | - | many | TGCGCCAGCAGCCAAGTCCAGGGCAACAATGAGCAGTTCTTC | CASSQVQGNNEQFF
TRBJ2-3 | TRBV12-3/TRBV12-4 | - | once | TGTGCCAGCAGAAACCGGGGCCGCGGAGATACGCAGTATTTT | CASRNRGRGDTQYF